The 18 T cell receptor beta chains reported below all come from one sample, sequenced in a study of shared clonotypes between healthy human individuals. The table came from immunoSEQ multiplex PCR; TCRdb's copy has only in-frame clones and leaves some out. This sample has 550,000 to 700,000 clones, with around four fifths found just once. The material sequenced was memory CD4+ T cells sorted from blood. Sample subset: CD45RA-negative fraction. The receptors were gathered from a woman in her twenties or thirties in good health.

V gene TRBV6-6 combines with J gene TRBJ2-1; 8 bases are a match to TRBD2. V trimming: 4 bases; J trimming: 2 bases; junction bases outside the gene matches: 1. Germline assignment: CDR1 MNHNY and CDR2 SVGAGI (reference sequence). The CDR3 is 14 amino acids. CDR3 sequence (DNA): TGTGCCAGCAGTTCGGGAGGGACCTACAATGAGCAGTTCTTC. This sequence encodes CASSSGGTYNEQFF.

This clone showed up just a few times. V gene TRBV27 combines with J gene TRBJ1-5; D perhaps matches TRBD1 (5 bases). The CDR3 is made up of 12 amino acids. Trimming removed 7 bases at V and 2 bases at J, with 6 bases between. Germline CDR1 is MNHEY and CDR2 is SMNVEV (reference sequence). The CDR3 DNA sequence: TGTGCCAGCAAACAGGGCAATCAGCCCCAGCATTTT. Its protein is CASKQGNQPQHF.

The genes are TRBV28 and TRBJ1-1; D call uncertain. The V and J ends lost 0 bases and 1 base respectively, with 6 bases between them. The CDR3 has 14 amino acids. Germline V CDR1 and CDR2: MDHEN, SYDVKM. The CDR3 DNA is TGTGCCAGCAGTTTATGGCGACAGAACACTGAAGCTTTCTTT. Its protein is CASSLWRQNTEAFF. The full variable domain, completed using reference TRBV28 and TRBJ1-1, is DVKVTQSSRYLVKRTGEKVFLECVQDMDHENMFWYRQDPGLGLRLIYFSYDVKMKEKGDIPEGYSVSREKKERFSLILESASTNQTSMYLCASSLWRQNTEAFFGQGTRLTVV.

V and J are TRBV7-9 and TRBJ2-1; 11 bases match TRBD2. This CDR3 is 12 amino acids long. V lost 5 bases to trimming and J lost 16 bases; unmatched junction nucleotides: 7. Germline CDR1 is SEHNR and CDR2 is FQNEAQ (reference sequence). The DNA of the CDR3 is TGTGCCAGCAGCCCTAGACTAGCGGGAATATTCTTC. Amino acid sequence: CASSPRLAGIFF.

The chain combines TRBV5-1 with TRBJ2-7; D is tentatively TRBD1 or TRBD2 (5 bases each). The CDR3 sequence is 14 residues long. Trimming pared 6 bases from V and 7 bases from J, leaving 20 bases between. Germline V gene sequence: CDR1 SGHRS, CDR2 YFSETQ. The CDR3 loop reads CASTIGTQVGEQYF. The CDR3 bases are TGCGCCAGCACTATCGGGACGCAGGTTGGGGAGCAGTACTTC.

The chain uses TRBV6-1 and TRBJ1-1, with D unclear. The germline V and J ends were trimmed by 3 bases and 4 bases, with 9 bases remaining between them. This CDR3 spans 13 amino acids. Per germline, CDR1 MNHNS and CDR2 SASEGT. The CDR3 DNA sequence: TGTGCCAGCAGTGACACATACCTCACTGAAGCTTTCTTT. Translated: CASSDTYLTEAFF.

The chain carries TRBV19 and TRBJ1-1; TRBD1 agrees at 9 bases. From germline, CDR1 is LNHDA and CDR2 SQIVND (reference sequence). The V and J ends lost 6 bases and 1 base, in that order; junction bases with no gene match: 6. CDR3 length equals 15 residues. The CDR3 coding sequence is TGTGCCAGTAGATATTGGGGACAGGGGAACACTGAAGCTTTCTTT. It translates to CASRYWGQGNTEAFF.

The V call is TRBV2, the J call TRBJ2-3, with TRBD2 matching over 9 bases. The V gene's germline CDR1 is SNHLY and CDR2 FYNNEI. J was trimmed by 3 bases and V by 6 bases; bases with no gene match: 7. This CDR3 has 15 amino acids. The CDR3: CASSGLSGSTDTQYF. DNA for the CDR3: TGTGCCAGCAGCGGCCTTAGCGGGAGTACAGATACGCAGTATTTT.

The chain uses TRBV7-2 and TRBJ2-2, with a tentative D call TRBD2 (6 bases). Germline values: CDR1 SGHTA, CDR2 FQGNSA. This CDR3 region has 16 residues. V was shortened by 5 bases and J by 2 bases, with 15 bases between the two germline ends. The CDR3 nucleotides read TGTGCCAGCAGCAGAGGGACTCAGGGTAACACCGGGGAGCTGTTTTTT. Protein sequence: CASSRGTQGNTGELFF.

Points on this clone: This could be a read error, since a much larger clone is one nucleotide away. Other DNA sequences in this sample translate to the same CDR3. The J gene is TRBJ1-5, the V gene TRBV4-1; D remains unclear. CDR1 is MGHRA and CDR2 is YSYEKL in the germline V gene. With 0 bases removed from V and 1 base from J, the gap between germline ends came to 4 bases. The CDR3 runs 14 residues. The CDR3, as DNA: TGCGCCAGCAGCCAAGAGGAAAGCAATCAGCCCCAGCATTTT. Amino acids: CASSQEESNQPQHF.

The chain has TRBV6-5 and TRBJ2-3, with a tentative D call TRBD2 (6 bases). This CDR3 has 14 amino acids. V shed 6 bases and J shed 5 bases, with 15 bases lying between them. Germline V gives CDR1 MNHEY, CDR2 SVGAGI. The CDR3 DNA reads TGTGCCAGCAGCCCAGGGAGGTTGGAAGATACGCAGTATTTT. Its translation is CASSPGRLEDTQYF.

The CDR3 here is CSVEVRAKGYEQFF. CDR3 sequence (DNA): TGCAGCGTTGAAGTTCGAGCGAAGGGTTACGAGCAGTTCTTC. This rearrangement joins TRBV29-1 to TRBJ2-1; D unresolved. Germline values: CDR1 SQVTM, CDR2 ANQGSEA. Trimming took off 1 base at V and 10 bases at J, with 17 bases between the two ends. The CDR3 runs 14 residues.

The rearrangement links TRBV28 to TRBJ2-7; D may be TRBD2 (6 bases). Germline CDR1 is MDHEN and CDR2 is SYDVKM. The ends were cut back, 6 bases at V and 7 bases at J, with 19 bases in the middle. The CDR3 runs 14 residues. CDR3 residues: CASSQNNHRGEQYF. CDR3 DNA sequence: TGTGCCAGCAGCCAAAATAACCACCGGGGGGAGCAGTACTTC. Full variable domain (missing parts from reference TRBV28 and TRBJ2-7): DVKVTQSSRYLVKRTGEKVFLECVQDMDHENMFWYRQDPGLGLRLIYFSYDVKMKEKGDIPEGYSVSREKKERFSLILESASTNQTSMYLCASSQNNHRGEQYFGPGTRLTVT.

The V gene is TRBV2, the J gene TRBJ1-1; D is uncertain. Trimming cost V 6 bases and J 4 bases, with 6 bases left between them. The CDR3 is 11 amino acids. The germline V gene has CDR1 SNHLY and CDR2 FYNNEI. The CDR3 region has the DNA TGTGCCAGCAGGACCTCCACTGAAGCTTTCTTT. Translating it yields CASRTSTEAFF.

The chain recombines TRBV28 with TRBJ1-2, with a weak D call TRBD1 (6 bases). Germline CDR1 and CDR2: MDHEN and SYDVKM. The CDR3 sequence is 16 residues long. V dropped 7 bases and J dropped 1 base, with 19 bases sitting between them. The CDR3 loop is CASIPGAEEGNYGYTF. CDR3 DNA: TGTGCCAGCATCCCAGGGGCCGAAGAGGGTAACTATGGCTACACCTTC.

The chain is built from TRBV5-1 and TRBJ2-1, with D tentatively TRBD1 (6 bases). The length of the CDR3 is 13 residues. V dropped 0 bases and J dropped 12 bases, with 13 bases sitting between them. Germline values: CDR1 SGHRS, CDR2 YFSETQ. The CDR3 region has the DNA TGCGCCAGCAGCTTGGCCTCCGGGACACTGCAGTTCTTC. The encoded protein is CASSLASGTLQFF.

This clone has a count of ten or more. The chain carries TRBV9 and TRBJ1-2; TRBD1 agrees at 8 bases. This CDR3 comprises 15 residues. V trimming: 0 bases; J trimming: 4 bases; junction bases outside the gene matches: 5. Germline-derived CDR1 and CDR2 are SGDLS and YYNGEE. The CDR3 protein is CASSVGTGGSYGYTF. CDR3 nucleotide sequence: TGTGCCAGCAGCGTAGGTACAGGGGGGTCCTATGGCTACACCTTC.

The gene calls are TRBV6-6 and TRBJ1-1, with D unclear. The ends were cut back, 7 bases at V and 0 bases at J, with 9 bases in the middle. CDR1 is MNHNY and CDR2 is SVGAGI in the germline V gene (reference sequence). This CDR3 has 13 residues. The CDR3 region has the DNA TGTGCCAGCATTCGTAACATGAACACTGAAGCTTTCTTT. Protein sequence: CASIRNMNTEAFF.